These 12 T cell receptor beta chains came from one sample sequenced in a study of CD8 T cells in ankylosing spondylitis. Regarding the study as a whole: There was a TCR beta motif, made of several highly homologous variants, that appeared characteristic of ankylosing spondylitis blood.

Their antigen targets remain unknown. TCRdb processed the 5' RACE reads anew with MiXCR; each CDR3 protein has one entry. The sample lists about 800,000 distinct CDR3 sequences; 12% were seen once. Sequencing input: blood, either unsorted or a sorted T cell fraction (not recorded which). The source is a male donor with ankylosing spondylitis.

This clonotype appeared a few times. The chain has TRBV6-5 and TRBJ1-2; no clear D. V was pared by 4 bases and J by 8 bases, with 14 bases between. The CDR3 has 13 residues. The V gene's germline CDR1 is MNHEY and CDR2 SVGAGI. This CDR3 is CASSSVGRSGYTF. CDR3 coding DNA: TGTGCCAGCAGTTCGGTAGGCAGGTCGGGCTACACCTTC.

This chain connects TRBV20-1 to TRBJ2-1; TRBD1 matches 9 bases. The germline V gene has CDR1 DFQATT and CDR2 SNEGSKA (reference sequence). The CDR3 has 12 residues. V gave up 0 bases and J gave up 14 bases; unmatched junction bases: 5. Here the CDR3 reads CSARDRDRVEFF. Written as DNA, the CDR3 is TGCAGTGCTAGAGATCGGGACAGGGTCGAGTTCTTC.

This clonotype was counted only a few times. V is TRBV20-1 and J is TRBJ1-1; possibly TRBD1 for D (6 bases). V gave up 5 bases and J gave up 5 bases, with 15 bases separating them. The germline gives CDR1 DFQATT, CDR2 SNEGSKA (reference sequence). The CDR3 runs to 13 residues. CDR3 amino acids: CSAVLTGRTEAFF. The CDR3 DNA follows: TGCAGTGCTGTTTTGACAGGAAGGACTGAAGCTTTCTTT.

V usage is TRBV5-1 and J usage is TRBJ1-1; unclear D gene. The CDR3 has 14 amino acids. The germline V and J ends were trimmed by 4 bases and 6 bases, with 16 bases remaining between them. CDR1 and CDR2 from the germline V gene are SGHRS and YFSETQ. The CDR3 is CASSPIGRFSEAFF. CDR3 nucleotides: TGCGCCAGCAGCCCAATCGGGCGTTTCTCTGAAGCTTTCTTT.

This clonotype has a handful of counts. This chain uses TRBV7-6 with TRBJ2-7; 8 nucleotides align to TRBD1. The germline V gene has CDR1 SGHVS and CDR2 FNYEAQ. V lost 1 base and J lost 2; bases outside the gene matches: 13. The CDR3 loop spans 18 amino acids. The CDR3 protein is CASSLGRTGKLGTYEQYF. In DNA, the CDR3 is TGTGCCAGCAGCTTAGGGAGGACAGGGAAATTGGGTACCTACGAGCAGTACTTC.

The chain employs TRBV19 and TRBJ2-7, with TRBD2 matching over 10 bases. The junction had 14 bases not matched to a gene; V was cut back by 6 bases and J by 3 bases. Germline V lookup: CDR1 LNHDA, CDR2 SQIVND (reference sequence). This CDR3 has 17 amino acids. The CDR3 loop is CASRASGGTRSFYEQYF. DNA of the CDR3: TGTGCCAGTAGAGCTAGCGGGGGAACCCGGAGTTTCTACGAGCAGTACTTC.

This clonotype was picked up a small number of times. The chain couples TRBV5-6 to TRBJ2-5; 8 bases are shared with TRBD1. The CDR3 has 14 residues. V lost 1 base and J lost 4; bases outside the gene matches: 3. CDR1 and CDR2 (germline): SGHDT, YYEEEE. The CDR3 sequence: CASSLYRGTETQYF. The CDR3 DNA reads as TGTGCCAGCAGCTTGTACAGGGGGACAGAGACCCAGTACTTC.

This clonotype was seen more than once but under ten times. This chain links TRBV20-1 with TRBJ2-3, with 10 bases aligning to TRBD2. With 7 bases clipped from V and 0 bases from J, the junction kept 4 bases outside the gene matches. CDR3 length: 14 amino acids. Per germline, CDR1 DFQATT and CDR2 SNEGSKA (reference sequence). The DNA for the CDR3 is TGCAGTGGGGAACTAGCGGGGAGCACAGATACGCAGTATTTT. Residues: CSGELAGSTDTQYF.

This clonotype was observed a few times. The chain couples TRBV4-1 to TRBJ1-1; D ambiguous. Germline CDR1 is MGHRA and CDR2 is YSYEKL. This CDR3 spans 17 amino acids. Between the trimmed V and J ends, which lost 1 base and 7 bases, there was a span of 22 bases. CDR3 coding DNA: TGCGCCAGCAGCCAAGTCGAAGGGTTCGTGGCAGTGGTTGAAGCTTTCTTT. Its protein product is CASSQVEGFVAVVEAFF.

This chain uses TRBV6-2 or TRBV6-3 with TRBJ2-2, with 9 bases matching TRBD2. J lost 6 bases, V lost 5 bases, and 10 bases had no gene match. CDR3 length equals 16 residues. Germline CDR1 and CDR2: MNHEY and SVGEGT. DNA for the CDR3: TGTGCCAGCAGTCGATTTAGCGGGGGTTCGGCCGGGGAGCTGTTTTTT. It codes for CASSRFSGGSAGELFF.

In its sample, this clonotype was seen many times. The gene calls are TRBV11-2 and TRBJ2-1; D call uncertain. The CDR3 extends over 14 amino acids. Trimming shortened V by 5 bases and J by 0 bases, and 8 bases separated the two germline ends. Germline V lookup: CDR1 SGHAT, CDR2 FQNNGV. CDR3 coding DNA: TGTGCCAGCAGCCCCCTAAGCTCCTACAATGAGCAGTTCTTC. It translates to CASSPLSSYNEQFF.

A few counts support this clonotype. V and J are TRBV20-1 and TRBJ2-7, with D tentatively TRBD1 (6 bases). Germline CDR1 DFQATT, CDR2 SNEGSKA (reference sequence). There are 14 residues in the CDR3. V dropped 5 bases and J dropped 2 bases, with 16 bases sitting between them. The DNA for the CDR3 is TGCAGTGCTGCCCTCAGTGGACAGACCTACGAGCAGTACTTC. This gives the protein CSAALSGQTYEQYF.